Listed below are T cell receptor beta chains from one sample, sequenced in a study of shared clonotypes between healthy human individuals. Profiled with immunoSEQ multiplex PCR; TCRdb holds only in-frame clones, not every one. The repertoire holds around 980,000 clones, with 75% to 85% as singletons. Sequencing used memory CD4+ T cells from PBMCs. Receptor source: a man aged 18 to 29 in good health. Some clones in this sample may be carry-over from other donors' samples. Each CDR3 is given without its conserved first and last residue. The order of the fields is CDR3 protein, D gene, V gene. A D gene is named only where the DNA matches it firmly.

CDR3: ASSQELSYEQY; D: .; V: TRBV4-3
CDR3: ASSDSPTDTQY; D: .; V: TRBV5-4
CDR3: ASNDGRQWSNEQF; D: .; V: TRBV5-8
CDR3: AWTRTSGQNEQF; D: TRBD2; V: TRBV30
CDR3: AIRAVFPNYGYT; D: .; V: TRBV28
CDR3: ASSQDRGFGTDTQY; D: .; V: TRBV4-3
CDR3: ASSPQDMLGTQY; D: .; V: TRBV7-2
CDR3: ASSLGQGAYNEQF; D: TRBD1; V: TRBV7-2
CDR3: AWSDRETRF; D: .; V: TRBV30
CDR3: ASLWGRGEKLF; D: .; V: TRBV19
CDR3: AWSIDSGKETQY; D: TRBD2; V: TRBV30
CDR3: ASKRDKLRNEQF; D: .; V: TRBV7-9
CDR3: ASSRTVMNTEAF; D: .; V: TRBV19
CDR3: ASSLSFRGARTEAF; D: .; V: TRBV27
CDR3: ASSRTDPKGYT; D: .; V: TRBV19
CDR3: ASSLDYHGDTQY; D: .; V: TRBV7-2
CDR3: ASSLSNSLVGYEQY; D: .; V: TRBV27
CDR3: SVAGTSGNNEQF; D: TRBD2; V: TRBV29-1
CDR3: ASSTGTGNSYEQY; D: TRBD1; V: TRBV5-1
CDR3: ASSLGRAGNEQF; D: .; V: TRBV7-8
CDR3: ASSLSPLAGVYEQF; D: TRBD2; V: TRBV27
CDR3: ASSRLAWNEQF; D: TRBD2; V: TRBV19
CDR3: ASSAQAYEQY; D: .; V: TRBV5-1
CDR3: ASSESEGFSNQPQH; D: .; V: TRBV6-1
CDR3: ASSPPMLSYEQY; D: .; V: TRBV18
CDR3: ATSREGNYGYT; D: .; V: TRBV15
CDR3: ASSLRPAVVPDTQY; D: .; V: TRBV7-3
CDR3: ASSQARDSTEKLF; D: TRBD1; V: TRBV4-1
CDR3: ASSQNRDRVINEQF; D: TRBD1; V: TRBV4-1
CDR3: ASSPETRVGGYGYT; D: .; V: TRBV27
CDR3: SVERTDQETQY; D: .; V: TRBV29-1
CDR3: ASSFRGNLHEQY; D: .; V: TRBV5-1
CDR3: ASSFSALLSYEQY; D: .; V: TRBV7-2
CDR3: ASSLGGSNYGYT; D: .; V: TRBV28
CDR3: ASSTQGTAEAF; D: .; V: TRBV19
CDR3: AWSVQGLAYDEQY; D: TRBD2; V: TRBV30
CDR3: ASSQTGGRADEGYT; D: .; V: TRBV4-2
CDR3: ASSAGLGREKLF; D: .; V: TRBV2
CDR3: LSGGGGHYGYT; D: .; V: TRBV27
CDR3: ASSSLGQPQH; D: .; V: TRBV7-9
CDR3: ASSLESPSVADTQY; D: .; V: TRBV7-6
CDR3: ASRGRRNMNTEAF; D: .; V: TRBV28
CDR3: ASSPSTGGATDTQY; D: TRBD1; V: TRBV9
CDR3: ASSFRGISTDTQY; D: .; V: TRBV27
CDR3: ASTRTGGAFEQY; D: TRBD1; V: TRBV27
CDR3: ASTPRDRGLSPLH; D: TRBD1; V: TRBV27
CDR3: AISRDNYGYT; D: .; V: TRBV10-3
CDR3: ATSRRGRDQPQH; D: .; V: TRBV15
CDR3: ASRPGLAGPQY; D: TRBD2; V: TRBV28
CDR3: ASSLLVVSYNEQF; D: .; V: TRBV11-2
CDR3: ASSLWREQF; D: .; V: TRBV28
CDR3: ASSQGTATNYGYT; D: .; V: TRBV4-2
CDR3: ASSLQREGRDEQY; D: TRBD2; V: TRBV28
CDR3: ASSAYSGNTIY; D: .; V: TRBV27